This TCR beta chain came from a study of Ad26.COV2.S vaccination and SARS-CoV-2 variants. Study-level points and caveats: Vaccinees reportedly had broad spike-specific CD8+ and CD4+ T cell responses. Spike-specific TCR breadth in vaccine recipients exceeded that seen in placebo recipients.

Germline trimming cut 6 bases from V and 5 bases from J; bases unmatched to any gene: 4. In germline, CDR1 is MNHEY, CDR2 SVGAGI. CDR3 length equals 14 residues. Here immunoSEQ multiplex PCR was the method, and the copy in TCRdb shows in-frame clones only, minus some. The profile shows approximately 400,000 clones, approximately 84% of them singletons. Documented treatment: some 20 received Ad26.COV2.S at low or high dose, single or two shots; about 5 received placebo; per-sample allocation not given. Sampling was performed 63 days after the first vaccine or placebo injection. A remark on this clone: Its antigen is unidentified.

The rearrangement uses TRBV6-5 and TRBJ1-4; 9 bases align to TRBD1. Source: peripheral blood, taken in a trial of Ad26.COV2.S vaccine versus placebo. This clonotype originated in a person between 18 and 60 years old who received the Ad26.COV2.S COVID-19 vaccine or a placebo. CDR3 sequence (DNA): TGTGCCAGCAGCAGACAGGGGGGGAATGAAAAACTGTTTTTT. Encoded protein: CASSRQGGNEKLFF.